The present entry profiles one T cell receptor beta chain with its context. Measured with immunoSEQ multiplex PCR; TCRdb has only the in-frame clones, and not every one. The table includes approximately 98,000 clones, approximately 82% detected once. The data are from a study of blood T cell repertoires in COVID-19. Sequencing input: peripheral blood. The clonotype was recovered from a woman aged 70-85 years with acute or convalescent COVID-19.

CDR3 loop: CASSFNRVREKLFF. In nucleotides, the CDR3 is TGTGCCAGCAGCTTCAACAGGGTACGGGAAAAACTGTTTTTT. The J gene is TRBJ1-4, the V gene TRBV5-6; a possible D gene is TRBD1 (6 bases). The CDR3 is made up of 14 amino acids. Germline assignment: CDR1 SGHDT and CDR2 YYEEEE. V dropped 2 bases and J dropped 8 bases, with 13 bases sitting between them.